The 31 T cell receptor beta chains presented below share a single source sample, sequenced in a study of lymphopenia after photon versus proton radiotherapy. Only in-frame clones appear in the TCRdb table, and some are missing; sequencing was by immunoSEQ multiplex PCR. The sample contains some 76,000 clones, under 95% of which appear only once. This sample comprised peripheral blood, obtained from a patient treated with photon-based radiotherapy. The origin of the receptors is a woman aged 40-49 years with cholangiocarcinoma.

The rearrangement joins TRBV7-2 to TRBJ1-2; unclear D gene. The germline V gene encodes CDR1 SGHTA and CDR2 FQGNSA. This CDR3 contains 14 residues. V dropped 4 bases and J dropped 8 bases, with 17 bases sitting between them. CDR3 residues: CASSYQAPGMGYTF. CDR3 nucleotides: TGTGCCAGCAGCTATCAGGCCCCTGGGATGGGCTACACCTTC.

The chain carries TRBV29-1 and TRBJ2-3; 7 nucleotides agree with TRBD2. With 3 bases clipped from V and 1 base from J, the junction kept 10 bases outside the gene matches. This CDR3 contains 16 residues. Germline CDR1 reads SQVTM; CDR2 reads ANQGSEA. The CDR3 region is CSVEGGGLEGTDTQYF. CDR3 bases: TGCAGCGTTGAGGGTGGTGGACTAGAAGGCACAGATACGCAGTATTTT.

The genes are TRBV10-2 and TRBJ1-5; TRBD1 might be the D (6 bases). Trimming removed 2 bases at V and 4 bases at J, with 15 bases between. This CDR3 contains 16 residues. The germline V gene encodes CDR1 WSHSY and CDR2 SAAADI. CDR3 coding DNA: TGCGCCAGCAGTGAGGGCGAGAAGGGGGTAAATCAGCCCCAGCATTTT. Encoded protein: CASSEGEKGVNQPQHF.

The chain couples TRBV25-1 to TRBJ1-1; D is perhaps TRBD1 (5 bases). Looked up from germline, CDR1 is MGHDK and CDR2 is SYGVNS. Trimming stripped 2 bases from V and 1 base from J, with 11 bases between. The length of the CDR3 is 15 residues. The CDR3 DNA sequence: TGTGCCAGCAGTGAACCGACAGTACCGAACACTGAAGCTTTCTTT. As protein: CASSEPTVPNTEAFF.

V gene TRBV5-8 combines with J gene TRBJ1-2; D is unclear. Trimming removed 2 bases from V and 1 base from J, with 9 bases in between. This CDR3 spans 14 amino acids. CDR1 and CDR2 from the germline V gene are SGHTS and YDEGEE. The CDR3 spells CASSFAGGNYGYTF. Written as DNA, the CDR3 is TGTGCCAGCAGCTTCGCAGGTGGTAACTATGGCTACACCTTC.

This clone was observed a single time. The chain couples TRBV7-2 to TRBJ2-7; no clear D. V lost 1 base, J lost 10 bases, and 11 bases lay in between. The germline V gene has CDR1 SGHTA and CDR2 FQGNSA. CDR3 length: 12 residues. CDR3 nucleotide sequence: TGTGCCAGCAGCTTAGTCGGCCAGGATCAGTACTTC. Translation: CASSLVGQDQYF.

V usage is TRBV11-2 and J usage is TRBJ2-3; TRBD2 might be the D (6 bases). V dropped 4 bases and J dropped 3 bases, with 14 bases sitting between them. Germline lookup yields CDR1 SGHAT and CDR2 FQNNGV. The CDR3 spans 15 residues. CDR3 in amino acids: CASSSPLGLTDTQYF. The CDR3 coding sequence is TGTGCCAGCAGCTCTCCCCTCGGACTAACAGATACGCAGTATTTT.

This CDR3 reads CASSLGVLANTGELFF. The CDR3 region has the DNA TGTGCCAGCAGTTTAGGAGTTCTCGCGAACACCGGGGAGCTGTTTTTT. The chain links TRBV28 to TRBJ2-2, with D hard to call. V was shortened by 2 bases and J by 0 bases, with 10 bases between the two germline ends. Germline CDR1 is MDHEN and CDR2 is SYDVKM. The CDR3 loop spans 16 amino acids. Together with reference TRBV28 and TRBJ2-2, the CDR3 gives the full variable domain: DVKVTQSSRYLVKRTGEKVFLECVQDMDHENMFWYRQDPGLGLRLIYFSYDVKMKEKGDIPEGYSVSREKKERFSLILESASTNQTSMYLCASSLGVLANTGELFFGEGSRLTVL.

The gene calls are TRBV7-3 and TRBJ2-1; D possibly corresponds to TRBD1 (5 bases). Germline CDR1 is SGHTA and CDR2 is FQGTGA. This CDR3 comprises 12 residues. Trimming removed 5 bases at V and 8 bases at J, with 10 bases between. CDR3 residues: CASSKVGDEQFF. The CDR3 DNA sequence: TGTGCCAGCAGCAAGGTAGGGGATGAGCAGTTCTTC.

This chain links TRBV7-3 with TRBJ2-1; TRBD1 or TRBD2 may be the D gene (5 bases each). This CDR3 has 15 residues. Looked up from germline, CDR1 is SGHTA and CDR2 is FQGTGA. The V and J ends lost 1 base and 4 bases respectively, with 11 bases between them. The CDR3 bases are TGTGCCAGCAGCTTAATGGGGACGGGTTACAATGAGCAGTTCTTC. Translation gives CASSLMGTGYNEQFF.

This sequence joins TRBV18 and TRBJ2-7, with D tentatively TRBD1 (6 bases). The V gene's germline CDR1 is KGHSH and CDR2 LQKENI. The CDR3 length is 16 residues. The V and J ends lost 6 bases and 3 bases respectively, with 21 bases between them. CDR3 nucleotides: TGTGCCAGCTCCTCCCTCTCGGGACAAAACCTCTACGAGCAGTACTTC. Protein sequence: CASSSLSGQNLYEQYF.

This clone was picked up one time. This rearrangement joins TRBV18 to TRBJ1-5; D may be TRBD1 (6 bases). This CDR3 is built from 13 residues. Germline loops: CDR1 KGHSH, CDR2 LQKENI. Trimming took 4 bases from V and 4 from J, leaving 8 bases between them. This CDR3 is CASSQGENQPQHF. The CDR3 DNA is TGTGCCAGCTCACAGGGGGAAAATCAGCCCCAGCATTTT.

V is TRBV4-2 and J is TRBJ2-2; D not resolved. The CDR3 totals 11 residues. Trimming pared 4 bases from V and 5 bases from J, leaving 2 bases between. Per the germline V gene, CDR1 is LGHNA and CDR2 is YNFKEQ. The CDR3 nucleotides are TGTGCCAGCAGCCGAACCGGGGAGCTGTTTTTT. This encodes CASSRTGELFF.

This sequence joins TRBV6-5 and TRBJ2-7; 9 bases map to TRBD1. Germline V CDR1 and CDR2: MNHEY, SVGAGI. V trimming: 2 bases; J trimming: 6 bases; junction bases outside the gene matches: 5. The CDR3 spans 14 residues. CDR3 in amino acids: CASSYGGTGFEQYF. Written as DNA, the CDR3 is TGTGCCAGCAGTTACGGGGGGACAGGGTTCGAGCAGTACTTC.

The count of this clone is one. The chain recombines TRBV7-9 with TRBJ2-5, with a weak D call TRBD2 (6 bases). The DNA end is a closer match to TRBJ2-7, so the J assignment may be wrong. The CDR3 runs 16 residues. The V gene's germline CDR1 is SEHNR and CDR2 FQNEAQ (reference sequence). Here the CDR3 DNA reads TGTGCCAGCAGCCCTGATTCTACTAGCCGTTCCTACGAGCAGTACTTC. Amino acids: CASSPDSTSRSYEQYF.

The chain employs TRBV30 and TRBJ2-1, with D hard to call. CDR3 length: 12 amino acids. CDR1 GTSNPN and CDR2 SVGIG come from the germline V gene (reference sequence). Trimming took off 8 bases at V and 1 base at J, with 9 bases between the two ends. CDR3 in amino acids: CAAGRSYNEQFF. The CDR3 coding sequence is TGTGCCGCCGGCCGGTCCTACAATGAGCAGTTCTTC.

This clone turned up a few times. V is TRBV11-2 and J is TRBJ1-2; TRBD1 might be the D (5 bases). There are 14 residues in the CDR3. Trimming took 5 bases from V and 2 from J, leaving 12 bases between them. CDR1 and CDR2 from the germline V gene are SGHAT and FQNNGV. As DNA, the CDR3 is TGTGCCAGCAGCCAGGACACGAAAAACTATGGCTACACCTTC. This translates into CASSQDTKNYGYTF.

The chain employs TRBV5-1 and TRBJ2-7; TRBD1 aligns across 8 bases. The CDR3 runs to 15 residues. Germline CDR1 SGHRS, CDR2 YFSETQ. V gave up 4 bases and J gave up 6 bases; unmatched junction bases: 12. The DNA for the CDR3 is TGCGCCAGCAGCGCGACAGGGGAATTCCAGGGCGAGCAGTACTTC. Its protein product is CASSATGEFQGEQYF.

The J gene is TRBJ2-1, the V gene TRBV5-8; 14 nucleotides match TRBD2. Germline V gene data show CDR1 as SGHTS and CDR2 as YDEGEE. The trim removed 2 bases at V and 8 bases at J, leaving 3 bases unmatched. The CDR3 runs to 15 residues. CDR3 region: CASSFGLAGGDEQFF. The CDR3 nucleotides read TGTGCCAGCAGCTTCGGACTAGCGGGGGGCGATGAGCAGTTCTTC.

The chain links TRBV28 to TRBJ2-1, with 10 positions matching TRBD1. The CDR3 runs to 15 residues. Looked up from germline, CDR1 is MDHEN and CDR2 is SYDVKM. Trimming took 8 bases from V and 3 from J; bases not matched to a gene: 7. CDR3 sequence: CASPDRDRGYNEQFF. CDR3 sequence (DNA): TGTGCCAGCCCCGACCGGGACAGGGGCTACAATGAGCAGTTCTTC. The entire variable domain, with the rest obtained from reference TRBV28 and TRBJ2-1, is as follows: DVKVTQSSRYLVKRTGEKVFLECVQDMDHENMFWYRQDPGLGLRLIYFSYDVKMKEKGDIPEGYSVSREKKERFSLILESASTNQTSMYLCASPDRDRGYNEQFFGPGTRLTVL.

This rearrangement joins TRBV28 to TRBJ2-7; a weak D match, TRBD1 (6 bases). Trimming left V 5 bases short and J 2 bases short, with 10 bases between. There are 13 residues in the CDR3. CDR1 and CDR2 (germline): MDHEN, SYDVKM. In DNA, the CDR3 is TGTGCCAGCAGTCAGGGGCCGGCCTACGAGCAGTACTTC. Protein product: CASSQGPAYEQYF.

CDR3 nucleotide sequence: TGTGCCTGGAGTCGGGTAATCCTGACAGGGCCGAACACCGGGGAGCTGTTTTTT. Translated, it gives CAWSRVILTGPNTGELFF. V gene TRBV30 combines with J gene TRBJ2-2; 7 bases agree with TRBD1. Germline V CDR1 and CDR2: GTSNPN, SVGIG (reference sequence). The CDR3 covers 18 residues. V lost 2 bases to trimming and J lost 0 bases; unmatched junction nucleotides: 12.

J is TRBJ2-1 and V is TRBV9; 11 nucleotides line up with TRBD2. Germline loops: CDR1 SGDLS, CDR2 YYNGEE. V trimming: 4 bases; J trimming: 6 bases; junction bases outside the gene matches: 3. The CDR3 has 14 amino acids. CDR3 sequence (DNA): TGTGCCAGCAGCCCGGGACTAGCGGTCAATGAGCAGTTCTTC. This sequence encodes CASSPGLAVNEQFF. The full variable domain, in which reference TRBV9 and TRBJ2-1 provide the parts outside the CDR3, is DSGVTQTPKHLITATGQRVTLRCSPRSGDLSVYWYQQSLDQGLQFLIQYYNGEERAKGNILERFSAQQFPDLHSELNLSSLELGDSALYFCASSPGLAVNEQFFGPGTRLTVL.

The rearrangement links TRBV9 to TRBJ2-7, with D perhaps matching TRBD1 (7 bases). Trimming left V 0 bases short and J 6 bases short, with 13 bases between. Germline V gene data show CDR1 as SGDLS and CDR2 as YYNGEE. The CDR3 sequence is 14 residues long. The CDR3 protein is CASSVAPGGSEQYF. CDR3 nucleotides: TGTGCCAGCAGCGTAGCTCCAGGGGGGAGCGAGCAGTACTTC.

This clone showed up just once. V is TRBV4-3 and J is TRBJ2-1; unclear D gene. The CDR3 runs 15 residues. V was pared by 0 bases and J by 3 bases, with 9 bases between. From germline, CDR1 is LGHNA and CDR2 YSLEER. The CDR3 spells CASSQEGLDYNEQFF. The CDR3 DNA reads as TGCGCCAGCAGCCAAGAAGGGCTAGACTACAATGAGCAGTTCTTC.

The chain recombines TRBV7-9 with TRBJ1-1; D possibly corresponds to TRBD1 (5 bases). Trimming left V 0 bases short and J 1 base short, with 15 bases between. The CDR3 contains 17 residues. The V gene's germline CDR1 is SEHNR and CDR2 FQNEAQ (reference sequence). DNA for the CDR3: TGTGCCAGCAGCTTAGCCCTCCGGTGGGGGGAGAACACTGAAGCTTTCTTT. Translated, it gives CASSLALRWGENTEAFF.

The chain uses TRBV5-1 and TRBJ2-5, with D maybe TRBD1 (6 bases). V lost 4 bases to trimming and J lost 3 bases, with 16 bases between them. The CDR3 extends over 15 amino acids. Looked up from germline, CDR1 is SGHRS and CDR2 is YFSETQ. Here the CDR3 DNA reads TGCGCCAGCAGCGGACGGGACACAGCTAAAGAGACCCAGTACTTC. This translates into CASSGRDTAKETQYF. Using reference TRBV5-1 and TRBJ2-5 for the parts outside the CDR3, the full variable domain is KAGVTQTPRYLIKTRGQQVTLSCSPISGHRSVSWYQQTPGQGLQFLFEYFSETQRNKGNFPGRFSGRQFSNSRSEMNVSTLELGDSALYLCASSGRDTAKETQYFGPGTRLLVL.

For the CDR3, the DNA is TGTGCCAGTCAAGTCGGGGGGGCCACTGAAGCTTTCTTT. Translation: CASQVGGATEAFF. The V gene is TRBV19, the J gene TRBJ1-1; D perhaps matches TRBD1 (6 bases). With 8 bases removed from V and 4 bases from J, the gap between germline ends came to 14 bases. In germline, CDR1 is LNHDA, CDR2 SQIVND (reference sequence). There are 13 residues in the CDR3.

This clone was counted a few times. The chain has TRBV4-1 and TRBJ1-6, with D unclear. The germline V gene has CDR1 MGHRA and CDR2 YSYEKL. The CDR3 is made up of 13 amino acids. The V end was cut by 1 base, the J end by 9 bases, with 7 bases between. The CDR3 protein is CASSQGVTSPLHF. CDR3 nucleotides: TGCGCCAGCAGCCAAGGGGTCACTTCACCCCTCCACTTT.

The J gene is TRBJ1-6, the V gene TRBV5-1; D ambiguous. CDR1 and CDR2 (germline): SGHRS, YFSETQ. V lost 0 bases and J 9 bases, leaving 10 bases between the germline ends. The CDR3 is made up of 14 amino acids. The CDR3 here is CASSLASMASPLHF. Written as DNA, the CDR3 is TGCGCCAGCAGCTTGGCCTCCATGGCTTCACCCCTCCACTTT.

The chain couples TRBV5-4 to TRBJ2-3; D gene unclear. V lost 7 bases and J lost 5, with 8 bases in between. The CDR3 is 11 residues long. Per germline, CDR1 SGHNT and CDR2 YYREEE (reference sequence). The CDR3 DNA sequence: TGTGCCAGCGGAGAATTAGATACGCAGTATTTT. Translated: CASGELDTQYF.